A single sample is the source of the 11 T cell receptor beta chains below, sequenced in a study of OX40 agonist ivuxolimab in advanced cancers. Data came from immunoSEQ multiplex PCR; TCRdb stores just in-frame clones and leaves some out. Altogether tens of thousands of clones are present, roughly 89% being singletons, with the ten largest covering roughly 3%. The specimen comprised CD4+ or CD8+ T cells sorted from blood, sampled in a trial of the OX40 agonist ivuxolimab. These receptors were collected from an adult with an advanced solid tumor such as melanoma, head and neck, liver or kidney cancer.

This clone has just a few counts. The V gene is TRBV4-1, the J gene TRBJ2-7; D is uncertain. V shed 8 bases and J shed 4 bases, with 9 bases lying between them. Germline V gene lookup returns CDR1 MGHRA and CDR2 YSYEKL. This CDR3 comprises 11 residues. DNA for the CDR3: TGCGCCAGCCGCTCGGGTTACGAGCAGTACTTC. It is translated as CASRSGYEQYF.

V and J are TRBV5-5 and TRBJ2-1; D is possibly TRBD2 (6 bases). The germline V and J ends were trimmed by 0 bases and 9 bases, with 25 bases remaining between them. The CDR3 runs to 18 residues. CDR1 and CDR2 (germline): SGHKS, YYEKEE (reference sequence). CDR3 protein: CASSLGLGGLLDSAEQFF. CDR3 in DNA: TGTGCCAGCAGCTTGGGGTTGGGAGGACTCTTAGATTCCGCTGAGCAGTTCTTC.

This chain joins TRBV13 and TRBJ2-1; D is uncertain. Germline lookup yields CDR1 PRHDT and CDR2 FYEKMQ (reference sequence). Between the trimmed V and J ends, which lost 4 bases and 9 bases, there was a span of 10 bases. There are 12 residues in the CDR3. In DNA form, the CDR3 reads TGTGCCAGCAGCTCCTACCCCGGTGAGCAGTTCTTC. It is translated as CASSSYPGEQFF.

The CDR3: CAWTRQGFNEKLFF. The CDR3 nucleotides are TGTGCCTGGACAAGACAGGGGTTTAATGAAAAACTGTTTTTT. The chain combines TRBV30 with TRBJ1-4; 8 positions match TRBD1. Unmatched junction bases numbered 5, after V lost 4 bases and J lost 4 bases. From germline, CDR1 is GTSNPN and CDR2 SVGIG (reference sequence). CDR3 size: 14 residues.

The rearrangement links TRBV29-1 to TRBJ1-2; 8 bases fit TRBD1. The CDR3 consists of 14 residues. V was pared by 7 bases and J by 4 bases, with 11 bases of the junction left unmatched. Per germline, CDR1 SQVTM and CDR2 ANQGSEA. DNA of the CDR3: TGCAGCGCGGAAGGTCAGGGGGCCTCCTATGGCTACACCTTC. The encoded protein is CSAEGQGASYGYTF.

The chain is built from TRBV6-6 and TRBJ2-7; 9 bases are shared with TRBD1. This CDR3 is built from 15 residues. V was pared by 0 bases and J by 6 bases, with 6 bases of the junction left unmatched. Germline CDR1 and CDR2: MNHNY and SVGAGI (reference sequence). CDR3 protein: CASSYSMGQGAEQYF. The DNA of the CDR3 is TGTGCCAGCAGTTACTCGATGGGACAGGGAGCCGAGCAGTACTTC.

V is TRBV7-2 and J is TRBJ1-5; D not certain. The CDR3 is 15 residues long. V was clipped by 1 base and J by 4 bases, with 11 bases between them. The germline V gene encodes CDR1 SGHTA and CDR2 FQGNSA. The CDR3 loop reads CASSLVSLGNQPQHF. As DNA, the CDR3 is TGTGCCAGCAGCTTAGTGTCGCTGGGGAATCAGCCCCAGCATTTT.

In this sample, this clone turned up a few times. The chain recombines TRBV28 with TRBJ1-1, with D unclear. The CDR3 runs 14 residues. The V gene lost 2 bases and the J gene lost 1 base, with 8 bases spanning the gap. The germline V gene encodes CDR1 MDHEN and CDR2 SYDVKM. The CDR3 region is CASSLIRENTEAFF. CDR3 sequence (DNA): TGTGCCAGCAGTTTAATAAGGGAGAACACTGAAGCTTTCTTT.

The V call is TRBV11-2, the J call TRBJ2-7, with D perhaps TRBD1 or TRBD2 (5 bases each). The CDR3 runs 16 residues. V was shortened by 2 bases and J by 3 bases, with 17 bases between the two germline ends. The germline gives CDR1 SGHAT, CDR2 FQNNGV. CDR3 DNA sequence: TGTGCCAGCAGCTTATTAATAGGGGACGGCATCTACGAGCAGTACTTC. As protein: CASSLLIGDGIYEQYF.

This clone appeared a single time. The CDR3 DNA reads TGTGCCAGCAGTCGACAGGGGCTGAGCTATGGCTACACCTTC. Protein: CASSRQGLSYGYTF. J is TRBJ1-2 and V is TRBV28, with 8 bases aligning to TRBD1. The CDR3 contains 14 residues. Unmatched junction bases numbered 6, after V lost 5 bases and J lost 4 bases. Germline CDR1 and CDR2: MDHEN and SYDVKM.

V gene TRBV10-2 combines with J gene TRBJ2-1, with 9 bases fitting TRBD1. The CDR3 sequence is 16 residues long. Germline lookup yields CDR1 WSHSY and CDR2 SAAADI. V lost 3 bases, J lost 10 bases, and 13 bases stayed unmatched. The CDR3: CASSETGGAGWEEQFF. The CDR3 nucleotides read TGCGCCAGCAGTGAAACAGGGGGCGCGGGTTGGGAGGAGCAGTTCTTC.